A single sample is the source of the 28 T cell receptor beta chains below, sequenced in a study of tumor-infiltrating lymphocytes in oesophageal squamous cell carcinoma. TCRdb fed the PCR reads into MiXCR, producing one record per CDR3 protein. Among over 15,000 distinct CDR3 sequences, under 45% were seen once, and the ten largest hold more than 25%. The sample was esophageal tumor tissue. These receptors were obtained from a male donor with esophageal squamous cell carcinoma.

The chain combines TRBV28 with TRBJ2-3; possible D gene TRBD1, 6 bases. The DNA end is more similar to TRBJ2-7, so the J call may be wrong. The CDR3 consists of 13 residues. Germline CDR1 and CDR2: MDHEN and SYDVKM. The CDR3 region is CARRTASSYEQYF. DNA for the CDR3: TGTGCCAGGCGGACAGCGTCCTCCTACGAGCAGTACTTC.

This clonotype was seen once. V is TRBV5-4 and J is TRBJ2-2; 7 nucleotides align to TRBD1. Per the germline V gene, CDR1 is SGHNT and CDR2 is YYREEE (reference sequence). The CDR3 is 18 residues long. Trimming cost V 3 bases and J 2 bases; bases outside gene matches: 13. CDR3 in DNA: TGTGCCAGCAGCTCGGACCTACTGACAGGGCCCAACACCGGGGAGCTGTTTTTT. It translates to CASSSDLLTGPNTGELFF.

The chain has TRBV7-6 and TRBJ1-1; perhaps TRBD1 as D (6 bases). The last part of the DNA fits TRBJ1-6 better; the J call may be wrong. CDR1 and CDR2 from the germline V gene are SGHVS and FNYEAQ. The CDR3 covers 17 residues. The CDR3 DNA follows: TGTGCCAGCAGCCCTAATCAGGGGCTATCCTATAATTCACCCCTCCACTTT. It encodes CASSPNQGLSYNSPLHF.

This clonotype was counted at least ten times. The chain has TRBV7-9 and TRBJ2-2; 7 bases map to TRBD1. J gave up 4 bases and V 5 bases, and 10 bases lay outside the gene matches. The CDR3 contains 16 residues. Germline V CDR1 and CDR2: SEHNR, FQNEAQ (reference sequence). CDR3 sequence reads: CASSAMAGTATGELFF. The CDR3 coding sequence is TGTGCCAGCAGCGCCATGGCCGGGACAGCCACCGGGGAGCTGTTTTTT.

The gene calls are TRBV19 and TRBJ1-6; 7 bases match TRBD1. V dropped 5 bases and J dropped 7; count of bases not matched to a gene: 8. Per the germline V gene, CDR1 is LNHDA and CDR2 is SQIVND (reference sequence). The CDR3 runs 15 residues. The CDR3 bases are TGTGCCAGTAGTGAAACCGGGACAGTAAATTCACCCCTCCACTTT. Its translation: CASSETGTVNSPLHF.

CDR3 in DNA: TGTGCCAGCAGCCGAGTTCCGGGGGGGCAAGAGACCCAGTACTTC. Protein sequence: CASSRVPGGQETQYF. The J gene is TRBJ2-7, the V gene TRBV7-6; TRBD2 agrees at 8 bases. The J call may be incorrect, as the DNA end agrees better with TRBJ2-5. CDR3 length: 15 residues. Germline V gives CDR1 SGHVS, CDR2 FNYEAQ.

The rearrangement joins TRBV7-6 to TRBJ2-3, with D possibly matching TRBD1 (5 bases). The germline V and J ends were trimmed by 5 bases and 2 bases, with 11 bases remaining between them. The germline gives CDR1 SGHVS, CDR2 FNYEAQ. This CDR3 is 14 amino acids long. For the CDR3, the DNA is TGTGCCAGCAGCCAGGGTCCCTTCACAGATACGCAGTATTTT. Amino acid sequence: CASSQGPFTDTQYF.

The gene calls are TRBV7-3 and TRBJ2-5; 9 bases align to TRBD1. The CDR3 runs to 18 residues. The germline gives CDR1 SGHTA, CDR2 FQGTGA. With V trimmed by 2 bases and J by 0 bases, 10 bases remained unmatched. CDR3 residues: CASSLGRGQGVNQETQYF. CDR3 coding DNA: TGTGCCAGCAGCTTAGGCCGGGGACAGGGTGTGAACCAAGAGACCCAGTACTTC.

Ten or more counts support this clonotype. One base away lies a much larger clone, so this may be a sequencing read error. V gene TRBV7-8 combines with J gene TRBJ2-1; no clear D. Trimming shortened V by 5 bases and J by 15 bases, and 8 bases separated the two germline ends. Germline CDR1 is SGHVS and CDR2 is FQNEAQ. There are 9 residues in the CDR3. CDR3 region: CASSPRMFF. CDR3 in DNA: TGTGCCAGCAGCCCCCGGATGTTCTTC.

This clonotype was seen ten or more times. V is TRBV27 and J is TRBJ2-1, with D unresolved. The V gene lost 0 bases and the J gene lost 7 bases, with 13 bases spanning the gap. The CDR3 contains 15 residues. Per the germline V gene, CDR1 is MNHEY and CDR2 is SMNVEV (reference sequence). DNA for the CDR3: TGTGCCAGCAGTTTATCAGCTTTTGGTGTGAATGAGCAGTTCTTC. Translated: CASSLSAFGVNEQFF.

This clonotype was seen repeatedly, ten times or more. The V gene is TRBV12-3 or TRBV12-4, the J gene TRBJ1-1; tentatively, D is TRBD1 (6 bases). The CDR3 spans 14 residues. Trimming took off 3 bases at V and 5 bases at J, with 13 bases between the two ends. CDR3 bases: TGTGCCAGCAGTTTCGGTGGGGGGCGGACTGAAGCTTTCTTT. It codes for CASSFGGGRTEAFF.

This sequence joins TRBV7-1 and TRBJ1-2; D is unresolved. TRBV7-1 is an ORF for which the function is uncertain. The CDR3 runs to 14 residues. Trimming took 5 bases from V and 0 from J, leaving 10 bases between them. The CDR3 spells CASSPDGANYGYTF. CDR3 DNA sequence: TGTGCCAGCAGCCCGGACGGAGCTAACTATGGCTACACCTTC.

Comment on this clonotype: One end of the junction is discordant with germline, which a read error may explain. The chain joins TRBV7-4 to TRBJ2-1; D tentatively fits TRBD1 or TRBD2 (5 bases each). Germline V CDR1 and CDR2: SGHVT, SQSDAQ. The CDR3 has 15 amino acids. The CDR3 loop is CASSFPTANTGELYF. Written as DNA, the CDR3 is TGTGCCAGCAGCTTCCCGACAGCGAACACCGGGGAGCTGTATTTT.

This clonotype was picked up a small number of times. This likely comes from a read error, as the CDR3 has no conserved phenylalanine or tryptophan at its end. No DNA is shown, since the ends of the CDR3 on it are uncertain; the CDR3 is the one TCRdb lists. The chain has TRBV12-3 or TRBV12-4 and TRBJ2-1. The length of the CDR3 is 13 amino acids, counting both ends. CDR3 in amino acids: CASSRPPEFFFGS.

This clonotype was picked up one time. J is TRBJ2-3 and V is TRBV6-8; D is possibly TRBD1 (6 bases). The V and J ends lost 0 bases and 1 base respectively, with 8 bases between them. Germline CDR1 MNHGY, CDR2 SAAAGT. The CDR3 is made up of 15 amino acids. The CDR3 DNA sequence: TGTGCCAGCAGTTACTCGAACAGGGGCACAGATACGCAGTATTTT. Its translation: CASSYSNRGTDTQYF.

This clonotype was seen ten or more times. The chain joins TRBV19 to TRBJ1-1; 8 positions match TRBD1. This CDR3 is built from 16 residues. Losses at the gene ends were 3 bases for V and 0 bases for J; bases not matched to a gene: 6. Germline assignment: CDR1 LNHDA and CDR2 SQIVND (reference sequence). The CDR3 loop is CASSIRTGTMNTEAFF. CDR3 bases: TGTGCCAGTAGTATCCGGACAGGGACCATGAACACTGAAGCTTTCTTT.

The CDR3 DNA follows: TGTGCCAGCAGTTTAAGGCAGTTTAACACTGAAGCTTTCTTT. Amino acids: CASSLRQFNTEAFF. The gene calls are TRBV12-3 or TRBV12-4 and TRBJ1-1; D is unclear. There are 14 residues in the CDR3. The V gene lost 2 bases and the J gene lost 2 bases, with 9 bases spanning the gap.

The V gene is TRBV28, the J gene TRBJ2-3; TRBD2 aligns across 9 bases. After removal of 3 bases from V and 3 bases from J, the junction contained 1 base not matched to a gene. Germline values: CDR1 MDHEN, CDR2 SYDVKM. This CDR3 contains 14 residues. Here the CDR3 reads CASSFLAGTDTQYF. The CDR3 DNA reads TGTGCCAGCAGTTTCCTAGCGGGAACAGATACGCAGTATTTT. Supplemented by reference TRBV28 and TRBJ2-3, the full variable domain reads DVKVTQSSRYLVKRTGEKVFLECVQDMDHENMFWYRQDPGLGLRLIYFSYDVKMKEKGDIPEGYSVSREKKERFSLILESASTNQTSMYLCASSFLAGTDTQYFGPGTRLTVL.

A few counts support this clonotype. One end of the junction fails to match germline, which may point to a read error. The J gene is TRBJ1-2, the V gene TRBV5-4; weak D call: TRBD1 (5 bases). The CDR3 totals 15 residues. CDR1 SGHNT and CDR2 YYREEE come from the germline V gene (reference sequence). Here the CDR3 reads CASSWGTSTGEGFTF. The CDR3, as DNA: TGTGCCAGCAGCTGGGGTACATCGACGGGGGAAGGCTTCACCTTC.

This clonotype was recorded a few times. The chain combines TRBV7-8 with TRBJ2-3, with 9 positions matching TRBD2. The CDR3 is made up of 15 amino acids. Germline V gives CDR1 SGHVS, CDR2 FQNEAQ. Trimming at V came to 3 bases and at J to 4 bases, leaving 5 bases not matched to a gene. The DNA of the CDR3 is TGTGCCAGCAGCTTTAGCGGGAGACGCCCAGATACGCAGTATTTT. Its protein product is CASSFSGRRPDTQYF.

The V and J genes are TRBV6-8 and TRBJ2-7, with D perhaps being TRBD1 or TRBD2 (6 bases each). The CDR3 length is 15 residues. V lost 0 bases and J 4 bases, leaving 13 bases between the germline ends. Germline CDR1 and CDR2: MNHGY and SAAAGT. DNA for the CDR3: TGTGCCAGCAGTTACTCGATTCAAGGGGGGTACGAGCAGTACTTC. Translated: CASSYSIQGGYEQYF.

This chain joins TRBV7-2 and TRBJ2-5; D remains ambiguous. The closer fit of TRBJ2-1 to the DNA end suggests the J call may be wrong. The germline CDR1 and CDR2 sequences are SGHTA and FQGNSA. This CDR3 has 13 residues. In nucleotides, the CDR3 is TGTGCCAGCAGCTCCCCTAGTGTAAGAGGGCAGTTCTTC. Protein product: CASSSPSVRGQFF.

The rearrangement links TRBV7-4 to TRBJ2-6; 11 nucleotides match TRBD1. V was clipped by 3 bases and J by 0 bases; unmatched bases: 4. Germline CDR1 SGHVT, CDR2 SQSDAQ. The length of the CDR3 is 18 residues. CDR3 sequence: CASSFGQGAGSGANVLTF. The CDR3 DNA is TGTGCCAGCAGCTTCGGACAGGGGGCAGGCTCTGGGGCCAACGTCCTGACTTTC. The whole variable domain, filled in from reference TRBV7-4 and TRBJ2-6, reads GAGVSQSPRYKVAKRGRDVALRCDSISGHVTLYWYRQTLGQGSEVLTYSQSDAQRDKSGRPSGRFSAERPERSVSTLKIQRTEQGDSAVYLCASSFGQGAGSGANVLTFGAGSRLTVL.

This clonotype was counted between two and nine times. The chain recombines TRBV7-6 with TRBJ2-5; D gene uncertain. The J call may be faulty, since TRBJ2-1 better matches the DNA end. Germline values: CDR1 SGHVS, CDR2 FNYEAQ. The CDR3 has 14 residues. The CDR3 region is CASSLLISYNEQFF. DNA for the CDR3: TGTGCCAGCAGCTTATTGATCTCCTACAATGAGCAGTTCTTC.

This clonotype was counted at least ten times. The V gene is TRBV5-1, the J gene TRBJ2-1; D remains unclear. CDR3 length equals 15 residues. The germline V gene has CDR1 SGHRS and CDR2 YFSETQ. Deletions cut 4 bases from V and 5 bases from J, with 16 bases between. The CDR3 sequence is CASSPGDSRDNEQFF. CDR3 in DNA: TGCGCCAGCAGCCCCGGAGATTCCCGGGACAATGAGCAGTTCTTC.

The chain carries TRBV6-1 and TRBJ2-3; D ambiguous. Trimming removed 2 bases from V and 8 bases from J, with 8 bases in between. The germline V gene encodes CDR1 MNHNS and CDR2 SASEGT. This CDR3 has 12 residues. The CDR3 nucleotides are TGTGCCAGCAGTGAATGGGGTACTACGCAGTATTTT. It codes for CASSEWGTTQYF.

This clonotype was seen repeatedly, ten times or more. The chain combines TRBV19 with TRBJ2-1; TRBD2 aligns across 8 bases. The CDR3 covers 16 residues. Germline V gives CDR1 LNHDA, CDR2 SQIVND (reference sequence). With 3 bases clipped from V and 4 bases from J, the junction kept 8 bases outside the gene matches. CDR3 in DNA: TGTGCCAGTAGTATTAGGGCGGGAGGAGGTTACAATGAGCAGTTCTTC. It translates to CASSIRAGGGYNEQFF.

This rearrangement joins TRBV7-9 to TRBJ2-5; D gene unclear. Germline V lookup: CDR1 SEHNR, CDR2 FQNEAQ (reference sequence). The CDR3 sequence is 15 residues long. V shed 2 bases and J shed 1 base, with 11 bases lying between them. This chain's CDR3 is CASSLRASAQETQYF. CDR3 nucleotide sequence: TGTGCCAGCAGCTTAAGAGCGTCTGCCCAAGAGACCCAGTACTTC.